The 21 T cell receptor beta chains listed next were all sequenced from one sample in a study of T-cell reconstitution after alpha-beta-depleted transplantation in children (dated by TCRdb to the mid-2010s). The library relied on PCR. The data were produced on an Illumina HiSeq 2500. TCR library preparation used molecular barcoding, with unique molecular identifiers applied to normalize quantification of the TCRbeta repertoire. TCRdb ran its own pipeline on the public reads, namely fastp trimming at Q25 and MiXCR clone calling, and kept in-frame beta chains. Rows are unified per CDR3 protein, each entry keeping the most common DNA and genes. Here the sample has 250,000 to 300,000 distinct CDR3 sequences; nearly 10% occur a single time. Jointly, the top ten make up roughly a tenth of the sample. The source material was PBMCs from the stem cell graft donor, sampled from the stem cell graft. The receptors derive from a human donor who donated a stem cell graft to a child with SCID.

This clonotype was detected only a few times. V is TRBV7-3 and J is TRBJ2-1; the D gene is possibly TRBD1 (6 bases). Trimming stripped 5 bases from V and 7 bases from J, with 12 bases between. Germline values: CDR1 SGHTA, CDR2 FQGTGA. The CDR3 sequence is 13 residues long. CDR3 residues: CASSPGQPNEQFF. The CDR3 DNA follows: TGTGCCAGCAGCCCTGGACAGCCTAATGAGCAGTTCTTC. The full variable domain, its missing parts supplied by reference TRBV7-3 and TRBJ2-1, is GAGVSQTPSNKVTEKGKYVELRCDPISGHTALYWYRQSLGQGPEFLIYFQGTGAADDSGLPNDRFFAVRPEGSVSTLKIQRTERGDSAVYLCASSPGQPNEQFFGPGTRLTVL.

The rearrangement links TRBV9 to TRBJ2-2; TRBD1 agrees at 10 bases. The germline gives CDR1 SGDLS, CDR2 YYNGEE. Unmatched junction bases numbered 6, after V lost 2 bases and J lost 5 bases. There are 16 residues in the CDR3. CDR3 residues: CASSVNPGQGTGELFF. Here the CDR3 DNA reads TGTGCCAGCAGCGTCAATCCGGGACAGGGGACCGGGGAGCTGTTTTTT.

This clonotype was seen only a few times. V usage is TRBV20-1 and J usage is TRBJ2-7; 7 bases are a match to TRBD2. The CDR3 sequence is 13 residues long. V was clipped by 3 bases and J by 2 bases; unmatched bases: 4. The germline CDR1 and CDR2 sequences are DFQATT and SNEGSKA (reference sequence). CDR3: CSARWGGTYEQYF. The CDR3 region has the DNA TGCAGTGCTAGGTGGGGGGGAACCTACGAGCAGTACTTC.

This clonotype has a count of ten or more. This chain uses TRBV28 with TRBJ2-3, with D perhaps matching TRBD2 (5 bases). The CDR3 totals 16 residues. The germline gives CDR1 MDHEN, CDR2 SYDVKM. Trimming left V 2 bases short and J 1 base short, with 13 bases between. The CDR3 loop reads CASSLGRAVGTDTQYF. The DNA for the CDR3 is TGTGCCAGCAGTTTAGGTCGAGCGGTCGGCACAGATACGCAGTATTTT.

This chain joins TRBV5-1 and TRBJ2-3, with 9 bases that match TRBD1. Per germline, CDR1 SGHRS and CDR2 YFSETQ. The CDR3 covers 17 residues. Germline trimming cut 4 bases from V and 3 bases from J; bases unmatched to any gene: 12. Here the CDR3 reads CASSPLAGTGLTDTQYF. The CDR3 coding sequence is TGCGCCAGCAGCCCTCTAGCCGGGACAGGGTTAACAGATACGCAGTATTTT.

The genes are TRBV20-1 and TRBJ1-1; D is unresolved. V shed 5 bases and J shed 2 bases, with 6 bases lying between them. Looked up from germline, CDR1 is DFQATT and CDR2 is SNEGSKA (reference sequence). The CDR3 extends over 11 amino acids. CDR3 sequence: CSAAPNTEAFF. The CDR3 DNA follows: TGCAGTGCTGCACCCAACACTGAAGCTTTCTTT.

This clonotype was found a few times. The chain recombines TRBV25-1 with TRBJ2-5, with a possible D match to TRBD2 (6 bases). The V gene's germline CDR1 is MGHDK and CDR2 SYGVNS. V was pared by 5 bases and J by 5 bases, with 9 bases between. This CDR3 contains 12 residues. CDR3 residues: CASSFAGETQYF. CDR3 coding DNA: TGTGCCAGCAGTTTCGCGGGGGAGACCCAGTACTTC.

This clonotype was detected many times. V usage is TRBV9 and J usage is TRBJ2-3, with D unclear. This CDR3 spans 13 amino acids. Trimming shortened V by 6 bases and J by 0 bases, and 8 bases separated the two germline ends. The V gene's germline CDR1 is SGDLS and CDR2 YYNGEE. The DNA for the CDR3 is TGTGCCAGCAACAAGATTAGCACAGATACGCAGTATTTT. Translating it yields CASNKISTDTQYF.

The chain has TRBV10-2 and TRBJ2-4, with D perhaps matching TRBD2 (6 bases). The CDR3 covers 11 residues. Trimming pared 6 bases from V and 8 bases from J, leaving 8 bases between. Germline V CDR1 and CDR2: WSHSY, SAAADI. The CDR3 protein is CASSSGDIQYF. The CDR3 bases are TGCGCCAGCAGCTCGGGGGACATTCAGTACTTC.

This clonotype has a handful of counts. The rearrangement links TRBV5-1 to TRBJ1-1; D remains unclear. Trimming pared 0 bases from V and 0 bases from J, leaving 9 bases between. Germline V lookup: CDR1 SGHRS, CDR2 YFSETQ. The CDR3 has 15 residues. CDR3 DNA sequence: TGCGCCAGCAGCTTGGAATGGGCGGTGAACACTGAAGCTTTCTTT. It specifies CASSLEWAVNTEAFF.

In this sample, this clonotype turned up a few times. V usage is TRBV4-1 and J usage is TRBJ2-7; D is unresolved. The CDR3 is made up of 14 amino acids. CDR1 MGHRA and CDR2 YSYEKL come from the germline V gene. Trimming pared 2 bases from V and 2 bases from J, leaving 10 bases between. DNA of the CDR3: TGCGCCAGCAGCCAACCTAGTGTTACCTACGAGCAGTACTTC. Amino acids: CASSQPSVTYEQYF.

V is TRBV6-1 and J is TRBJ2-7, with D maybe TRBD1 (7 bases). The CDR3 spans 14 residues. Germline V gene sequence: CDR1 MNHNS, CDR2 SASEGT. Trimming removed 7 bases at V and 4 bases at J, with 17 bases between. In DNA, the CDR3 is TGTGCCAGCAACCCCGGCGGGACAGTTTACGAGCAGTACTTC. It codes for CASNPGGTVYEQYF.

This clonotype is a singleton in its sample. The CDR3 coding sequence is TGTGCCAGCAGCTTAGCTACTAGCGGGGGTACTACGGAGCAGTACTTC. Amino acid sequence: CASSLATSGGTTEQYF. The V gene is TRBV7-8, the J gene TRBJ2-7; 11 nucleotides line up with TRBD2. Looked up from germline, CDR1 is SGHVS and CDR2 is FQNEAQ. The CDR3 contains 16 residues. J lost 7 bases, V lost 0 bases, and 8 bases had no gene match. The full variable domain, rest sourced from reference TRBV7-8 and TRBJ2-7, is GAGVSQSPRYKVAKRGQDVALRCDPISGHVSLFWYQQALGQGPEFLTYFQNEAQLDKSGLPSDRFFAERPEGSVSTLKIQRTQQEDSAVYLCASSLATSGGTTEQYFGPGTRLTVT.

The rearrangement joins TRBV20-1 to TRBJ1-6, with 7 bases lining up with TRBD1. The ends lost 7 bases at V and 6 bases at J; junction bases unmatched: 12. The CDR3 contains 15 residues. Germline CDR1 DFQATT, CDR2 SNEGSKA (reference sequence). The chain's CDR3 is CSGRLGQALNSPLHF. Here the CDR3 DNA reads TGCAGTGGGCGACTCGGACAGGCCCTTAATTCACCCCTCCACTTT.

This clonotype was seen repeatedly, ten times or more. The genes are TRBV5-1 and TRBJ1-5; unclear D gene. CDR1 and CDR2 (germline): SGHRS, YFSETQ. The CDR3 length is 15 residues. The V gene lost 0 bases and the J gene lost 0 bases, with 7 bases spanning the gap. This chain's CDR3 is CASSLAGYSNQPQHF. The CDR3, as DNA: TGCGCCAGCAGCTTGGCCGGATATAGCAATCAGCCCCAGCATTTT.

The chain joins TRBV6-1 to TRBJ2-1; 7 bases map to TRBD2. V dropped 5 bases and J dropped 3; count of bases not matched to a gene: 7. Germline CDR1 MNHNS, CDR2 SASEGT. This CDR3 has 15 amino acids. Here the CDR3 reads CASSKVAGDYNEQFF. In DNA form, the CDR3 reads TGTGCCAGCAGTAAGGTGGCGGGGGACTACAATGAGCAGTTCTTC.

The table lists this clonotype with a few counts. The chain recombines TRBV5-8 with TRBJ2-1, with a possible D match to TRBD1 (5 bases). The CDR3 has 14 residues. Germline CDR1 is SGHTS and CDR2 is YDEGEE. V lost 5 bases to trimming and J lost 8 bases, with 17 bases between them. CDR3 sequence: CASRATWGADEQFF. The DNA of the CDR3 is TGTGCCAGCAGAGCGACATGGGGCGCCGATGAGCAGTTCTTC. The whole variable domain, filled in from reference TRBV5-8 and TRBJ2-1, reads EAGVTQSPTHLIKTRGQQATLRCSPISGHTSVYWYQQALGLGLQFLLWYDEGEERNRGNFPPRFSGRQFPNYSSELNVNALELEDSALYLCASRATWGADEQFFGPGTRLTVL.

This clonotype was detected a few times. The chain has TRBV4-1 and TRBJ1-2; D is undetermined. V lost 3 bases to trimming and J lost 0 bases, with 14 bases between them. This CDR3 is 16 amino acids long. CDR1 is MGHRA and CDR2 is YSYEKL in the germline V gene. The CDR3 loop is CASSQWMAPTNYGYTF. In DNA form, the CDR3 reads TGCGCCAGCAGCCAGTGGATGGCACCAACTAACTATGGCTACACCTTC.

The J gene is TRBJ1-5, the V gene TRBV7-8; tentatively, D is TRBD1 (5 bases). Germline values: CDR1 SGHVS, CDR2 FQNEAQ. This CDR3 has 15 residues. V was clipped by 0 bases and J by 6 bases, with 12 bases between them. CDR3 coding DNA: TGTGCCAGCAGCTTAGCCAGGGTAGCGGGTCAGCCCCAGCATTTT. Translation gives CASSLARVAGQPQHF.

Comments on this clonotype: A much more abundant neighbour one base away suggests this may be a read error. The chain is built from TRBV27 and TRBJ2-2; 9 bases match TRBD1. CDR1 MNHEY and CDR2 SMNVEV come from the germline V gene (reference sequence). The CDR3 spans 15 residues. The CDR3 nucleotides read TGTGCCAGCAGTCCCCGGACAGGGGACACCTGGGAGCTGTTTTTT. Translation gives CASSPRTGDTWELFF.

At least ten counts were recorded for this clonotype. The rearrangement uses TRBV6-5 and TRBJ1-3; 7 bases fit TRBD1. Trimming at V came to 8 bases and at J to 8 bases, leaving 12 bases not matched to a gene. The CDR3 length is 14 residues. The germline V gene encodes CDR1 MNHEY and CDR2 SVGAGI. CDR3 nucleotide sequence: TGTGCCAGCCACGCTCGGCAGGGGGGACACACCATATATTTT. It encodes CASHARQGGHTIYF.